This T cell receptor (beta chain) was recovered during a study of beta chain features in type 1 diabetes. The study, taken as a whole, reports: Because the template was cDNA, high-expressing cells might be over-represented.

Using CD45RO/CCR7/CD25/CD127/CD95/CD27, CD4+ naive, central memory, regulatory and stem cell-like memory cells were sorted. Purities in excess of 95% were seen in all sorted populations. This clone has only a few counts. Antigen: not known. Isolated RNA was reverse transcribed in full, so expressed TCRB transcripts were sequenced. Here immunoSEQ multiplex PCR was the method, and the copy in TCRdb shows in-frame clones only, minus some. The table has around 310,000 clones, 8% to 13% seen once. This CDR3 comprises 12 residues. Germline V gene lookup returns CDR1 SGHRS and CDR2 YFSETQ. V lost 4 bases and J 10 bases, leaving 14 bases between the germline ends.

The receptor was isolated from a woman in her thirties in good health. The genes are TRBV5-1 and TRBJ1-1; perhaps TRBD1 as D (5 bases). Sequenced sample: naive CD4+ T cells from blood. The CDR3 spells CASSQPTGRAFF. The CDR3 DNA is TGCGCCAGCAGCCAACCAACAGGAAGAGCTTTCTTT.